This T cell receptor (beta chain) stems from a study of T cell changes during pregnancy in multiple sclerosis. Looked up from germline, CDR1 is SGHDT and CDR2 is YYEEEE. V was cut by 7 bases and J by 0 bases, with 23 bases left in between. This CDR3 is built from 18 residues. TCRdb's copy holds only in-frame clones and misses some; the assay was immunoSEQ multiplex PCR. Here the sample spans about 87,000 clones, roughly 95% being singletons. Here the sequenced sample was peripheral blood, taken in the third trimester of pregnancy. This TCR derives from a female donor in good health, enrolled as a control in a pregnancy study. The genes are TRBV5-6 and TRBJ2-1; TRBD2 is a possible D gene (7 bases). Written as DNA, the CDR3 is TGTGCCAGCTCCCCCTGGGGGCTAGGGGGGGTCTCCTACAATGAGCAGTTCTTC. This encodes CASSPWGLGGVSYNEQFF.